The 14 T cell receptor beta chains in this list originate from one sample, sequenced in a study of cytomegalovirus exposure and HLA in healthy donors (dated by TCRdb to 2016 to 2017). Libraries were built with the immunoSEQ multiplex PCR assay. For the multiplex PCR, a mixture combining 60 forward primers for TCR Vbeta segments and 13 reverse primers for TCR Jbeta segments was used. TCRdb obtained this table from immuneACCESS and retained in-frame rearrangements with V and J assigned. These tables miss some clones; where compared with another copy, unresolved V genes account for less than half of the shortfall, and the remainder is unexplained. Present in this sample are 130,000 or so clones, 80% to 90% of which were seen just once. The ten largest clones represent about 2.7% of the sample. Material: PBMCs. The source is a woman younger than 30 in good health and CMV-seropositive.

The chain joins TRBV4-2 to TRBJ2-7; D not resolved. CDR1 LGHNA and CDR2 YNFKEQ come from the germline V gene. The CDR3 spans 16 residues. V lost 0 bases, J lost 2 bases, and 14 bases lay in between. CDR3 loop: CASSQDLGEVTYEQYF. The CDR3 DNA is TGTGCCAGCAGCCAAGATCTCGGAGAGGTGACCTACGAGCAGTACTTC.

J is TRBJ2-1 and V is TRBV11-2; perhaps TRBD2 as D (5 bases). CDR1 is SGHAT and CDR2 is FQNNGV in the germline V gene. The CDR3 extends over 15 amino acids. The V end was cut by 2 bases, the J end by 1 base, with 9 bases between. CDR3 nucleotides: TGTGCCAGCAGCTTAAATGGGGAGTCCTACAATGAGCAGTTCTTC. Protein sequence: CASSLNGESYNEQFF.

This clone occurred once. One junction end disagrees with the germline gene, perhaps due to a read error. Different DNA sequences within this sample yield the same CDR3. CDR3 loop: CASSFGGNTEAFF. The CDR3 bases are TGTGCCAGCAGCTTCGGGGGGAACACTGAAGCTTTCTTC. The chain carries TRBV7-3 and TRBJ1-1, with D possibly TRBD1 on 5 matching bases. Germline V CDR1 and CDR2: SGHTA, FQGTGA. The CDR3 spans 13 residues.

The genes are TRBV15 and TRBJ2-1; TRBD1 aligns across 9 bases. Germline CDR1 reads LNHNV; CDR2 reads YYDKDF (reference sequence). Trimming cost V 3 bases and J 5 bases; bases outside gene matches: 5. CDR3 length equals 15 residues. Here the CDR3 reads CATSRDRGSDNEQFF. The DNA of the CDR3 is TGTGCCACCAGCAGGGACAGGGGATCAGACAATGAGCAGTTCTTC.

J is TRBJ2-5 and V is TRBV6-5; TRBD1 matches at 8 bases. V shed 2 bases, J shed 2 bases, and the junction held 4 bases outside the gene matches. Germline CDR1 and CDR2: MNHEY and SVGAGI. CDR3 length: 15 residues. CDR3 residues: CASSYGQGLQETQYF. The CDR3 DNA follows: TGTGCCAGCAGTTACGGACAGGGCCTACAAGAGACCCAGTACTTC.

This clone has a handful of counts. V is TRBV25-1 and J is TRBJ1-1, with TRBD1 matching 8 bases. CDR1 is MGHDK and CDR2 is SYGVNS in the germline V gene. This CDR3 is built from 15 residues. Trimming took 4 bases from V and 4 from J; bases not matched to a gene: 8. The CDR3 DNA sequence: TGTGCCAGCAGTGGGACAGGGCCCAAGTTCACTGAAGCTTTCTTT. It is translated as CASSGTGPKFTEAFF.

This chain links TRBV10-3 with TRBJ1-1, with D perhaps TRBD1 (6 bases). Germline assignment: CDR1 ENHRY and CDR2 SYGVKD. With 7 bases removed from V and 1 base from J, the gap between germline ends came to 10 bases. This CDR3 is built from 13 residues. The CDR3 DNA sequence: TGTGCCATCACCGGACAGAGGAACACTGAAGCTTTCTTT. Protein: CAITGQRNTEAFF.

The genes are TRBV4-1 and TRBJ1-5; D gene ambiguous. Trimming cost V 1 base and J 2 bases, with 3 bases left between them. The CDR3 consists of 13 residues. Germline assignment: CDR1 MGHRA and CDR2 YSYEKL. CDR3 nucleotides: TGCGCCAGCAGCCAAGGCGGCAATCAGCCCCAGCATTTT. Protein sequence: CASSQGGNQPQHF.

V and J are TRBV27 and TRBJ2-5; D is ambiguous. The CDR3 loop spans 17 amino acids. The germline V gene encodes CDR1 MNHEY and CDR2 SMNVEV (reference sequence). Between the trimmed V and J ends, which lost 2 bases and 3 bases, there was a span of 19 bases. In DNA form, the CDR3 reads TGTGCCAGCAGTTTAAGCCCAATGAGGAGCCTCAAAGAGACCCAGTACTTC. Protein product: CASSLSPMRSLKETQYF.

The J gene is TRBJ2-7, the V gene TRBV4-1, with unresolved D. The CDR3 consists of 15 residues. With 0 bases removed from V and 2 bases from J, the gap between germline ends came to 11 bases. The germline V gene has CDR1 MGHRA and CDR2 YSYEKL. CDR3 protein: CASSQDLLAAYEQYF. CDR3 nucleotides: TGCGCCAGCAGCCAAGATCTGTTGGCAGCCTACGAGCAGTACTTC.

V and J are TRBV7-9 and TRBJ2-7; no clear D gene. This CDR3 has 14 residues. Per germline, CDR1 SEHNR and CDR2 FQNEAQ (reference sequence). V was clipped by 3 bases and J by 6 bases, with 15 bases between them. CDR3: CASSLGQSTGEQYF. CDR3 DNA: TGTGCCAGCAGCTTGGGCCAGTCGACCGGCGAGCAGTACTTC.

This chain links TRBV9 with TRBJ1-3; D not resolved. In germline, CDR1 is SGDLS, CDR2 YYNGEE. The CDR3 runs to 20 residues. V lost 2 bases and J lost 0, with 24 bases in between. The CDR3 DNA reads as TGTGCCAGCAGCGTGGGAGGTGTCAGAGCCGAGTCTGACTCTGGAAACACCATATATTTT. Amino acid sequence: CASSVGGVRAESDSGNTIYF.

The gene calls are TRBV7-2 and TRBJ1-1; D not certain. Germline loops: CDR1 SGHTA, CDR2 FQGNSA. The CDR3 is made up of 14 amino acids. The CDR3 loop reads CATHSGGSSTEAFF. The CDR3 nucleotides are TGTGCTACTCATAGCGGCGGGTCAAGCACTGAAGCTTTCTTT.

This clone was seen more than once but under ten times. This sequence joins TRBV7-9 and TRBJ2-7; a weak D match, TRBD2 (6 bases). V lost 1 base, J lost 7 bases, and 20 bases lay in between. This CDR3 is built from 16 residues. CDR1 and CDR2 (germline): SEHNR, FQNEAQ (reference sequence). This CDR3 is CASSLGAAGSREEQYF. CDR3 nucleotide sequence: TGTGCCAGCAGCTTAGGCGCGGCGGGGAGTCGAGAAGAGCAGTACTTC.